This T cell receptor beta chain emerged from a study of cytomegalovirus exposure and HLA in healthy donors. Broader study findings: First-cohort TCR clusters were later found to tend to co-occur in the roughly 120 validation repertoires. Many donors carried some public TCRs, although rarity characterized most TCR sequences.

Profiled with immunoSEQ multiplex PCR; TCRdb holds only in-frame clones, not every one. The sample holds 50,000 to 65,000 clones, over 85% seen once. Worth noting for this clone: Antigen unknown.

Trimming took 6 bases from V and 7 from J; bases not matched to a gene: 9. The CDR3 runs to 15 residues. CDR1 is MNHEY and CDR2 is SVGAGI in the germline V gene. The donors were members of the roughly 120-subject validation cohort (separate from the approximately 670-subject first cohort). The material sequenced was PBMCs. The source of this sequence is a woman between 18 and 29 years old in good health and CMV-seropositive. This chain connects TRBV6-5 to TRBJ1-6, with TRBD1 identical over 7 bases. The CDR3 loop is CASRKMDRPNSPLHF. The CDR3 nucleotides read TGTGCCAGCAGAAAAATGGACAGGCCAAATTCACCCCTCCACTTT.